This TCR beta chain was documented in a study of OX40 agonist ivuxolimab in advanced cancers. Study-level background: The treatment was a fully human IgG2 OX40 agonist, ivuxolimab. Those enrolled were about 82% male, with a mean age of about 60 years and ages from 23 to 79.

Assay used: immunoSEQ multiplex PCR; TCRdb lists only in-frame clones, some missing. The sample has 34,000 or so clones, roughly 80% seen once. This clone was counted between two and nine times. The source of this sequence is an adult with an advanced solid tumor such as melanoma, head and neck, liver or kidney cancer. The sequenced sample was CD4+ or CD8+ T cells sorted from blood, obtained in a trial of the OX40 agonist ivuxolimab.

CDR3 residues: CAWARPGLQGGVQFF. In DNA form, the CDR3 reads TGTGCCTGGGCCAGACCGGGCCTTCAGGGAGGTGTGCAGTTCTTC. The rearrangement uses TRBV30 and TRBJ2-1; D may be TRBD2 (6 bases). Germline CDR1 GTSNPN, CDR2 SVGIG (reference sequence). This CDR3 is built from 15 residues. Between the trimmed V and J ends, which lost 5 bases and 12 bases, there was a span of 26 bases. Full variable domain (rest looked up from reference TRBV30 and TRBJ2-1): SQTIHQWPATLVQPVGSPLSLECTVEGTSNPNLYWYRQAAGRGLQLLFYSVGIGQISSEVPQNLSASRPQDRQFILSSKKLLLSDSGFYLCAWARPGLQGGVQFFGPGTRLTVL.